The entry below describes one T cell receptor beta chain. This sample is drawn from a study of blood T cell repertoires in COVID-19. For the study at large: COVID-19 samples, acute and convalescent, were from the United States, Italy and Spain.

Here immunoSEQ multiplex PCR was the method, and the copy in TCRdb shows in-frame clones only, minus some. The repertoire consists of hundreds of thousands of clones, with about 89% occurring once and the leading ten covering under 3%. With 2 bases removed from V and 8 bases from J, the gap between germline ends came to 9 bases. The V gene's germline CDR1 is SGHNT and CDR2 YENEEA. The CDR3 covers 12 residues. This sequence was found in a woman aged 60-70 years with COVID-19, enrolled during active disease. The gene calls are TRBV11-3 and TRBJ1-1, with D perhaps TRBD1 (6 bases). Sequences were obtained from peripheral blood. CDR3 nucleotides: TGTGCCAGCAGCTTACGAGGGGGAGAAGCTTTCTTT. Its translation: CASSLRGGEAFF.